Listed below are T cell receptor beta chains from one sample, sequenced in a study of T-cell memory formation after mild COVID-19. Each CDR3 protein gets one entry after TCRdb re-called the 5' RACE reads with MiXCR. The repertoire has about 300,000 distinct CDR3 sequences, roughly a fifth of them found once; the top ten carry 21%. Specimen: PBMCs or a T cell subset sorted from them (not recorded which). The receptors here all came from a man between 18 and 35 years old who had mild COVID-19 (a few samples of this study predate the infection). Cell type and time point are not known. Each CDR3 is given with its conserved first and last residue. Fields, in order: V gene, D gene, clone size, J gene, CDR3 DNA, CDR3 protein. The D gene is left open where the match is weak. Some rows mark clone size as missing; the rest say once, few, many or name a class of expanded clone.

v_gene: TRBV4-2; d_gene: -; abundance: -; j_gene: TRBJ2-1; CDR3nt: TGTGCCAGCAGCCAAGATACGGGGGAATCCTACAATGAGCAGTTCTTC; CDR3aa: CASSQDTGESYNEQFF
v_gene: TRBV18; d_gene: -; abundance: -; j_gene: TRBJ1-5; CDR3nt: TGTGCCAGTTCACCATCCCCCGCCTATCAGCCCCAGCATTTT; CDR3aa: CASSPSPAYQPQHF
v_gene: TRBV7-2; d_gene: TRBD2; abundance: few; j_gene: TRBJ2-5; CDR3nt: TGTGCCAGCAGCTTAGCGGTACTAGCGGGGGGAGAGACCCAGTACTTC; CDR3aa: CASSLAVLAGGETQYF
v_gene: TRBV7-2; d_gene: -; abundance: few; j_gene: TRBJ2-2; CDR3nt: TGTGCCAGCAGCTTCTCCTTTACCGGGGAGCTGTTTTTT; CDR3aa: CASSFSFTGELFF
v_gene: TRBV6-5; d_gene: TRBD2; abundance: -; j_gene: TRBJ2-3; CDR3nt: TGTGCCAGCAGAACTAGCGGGGGGGATACGCAGTATTTT; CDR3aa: CASRTSGGDTQYF
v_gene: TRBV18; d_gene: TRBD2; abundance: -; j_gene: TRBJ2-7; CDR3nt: TGTGCCAGCTCACCAAGGCTAGCGGGGGGCCTCAACAATGAGCAGTACTTC; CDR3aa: CASSPRLAGGLNNEQYF
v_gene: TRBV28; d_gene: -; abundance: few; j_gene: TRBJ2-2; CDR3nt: TGTGCCAGCAGTTTAATAACGGGGGCCAACACCGGGGAGCTGTTTTTT; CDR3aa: CASSLITGANTGELFF
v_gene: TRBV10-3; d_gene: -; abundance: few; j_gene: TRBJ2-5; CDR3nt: TGTGCCACCGCAGAACAAGAGACCCAGTACTTC; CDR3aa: CATAEQETQYF
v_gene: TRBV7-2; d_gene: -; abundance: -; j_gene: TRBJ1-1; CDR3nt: TGTGCCAGCAGCCCCCCCGGTGACTCTGTCGCTTTCTTT; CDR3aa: CASSPPGDSVAFF
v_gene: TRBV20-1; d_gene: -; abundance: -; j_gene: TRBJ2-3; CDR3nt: TGCAGTGCTAGAGCCCCGAGCACAGATACGCAGTATTTT; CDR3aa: CSARAPSTDTQYF
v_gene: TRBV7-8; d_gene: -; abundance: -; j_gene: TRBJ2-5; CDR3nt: TGTGCCAGCAGCGCCATGGGGATTCCCGAGACCCAGTACTTC; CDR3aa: CASSAMGIPETQYF
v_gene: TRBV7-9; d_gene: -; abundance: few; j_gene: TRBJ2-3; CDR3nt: TGTGCCAGCAGCTTTGGCAGGGGGGAGGCAGATACGCAGTATTTT; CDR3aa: CASSFGRGEADTQYF
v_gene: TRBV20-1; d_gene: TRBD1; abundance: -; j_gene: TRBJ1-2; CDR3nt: TGCAGTGCTAGAGATTTCCAGGGGGCGAATGGCTACACCTTC; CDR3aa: CSARDFQGANGYTF
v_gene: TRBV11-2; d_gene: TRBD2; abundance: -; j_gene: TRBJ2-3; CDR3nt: TGTGCCAGCAGCTTACCACTAGCGGGGGGGTTAGATACGCAGTATTTT; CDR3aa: CASSLPLAGGLDTQYF
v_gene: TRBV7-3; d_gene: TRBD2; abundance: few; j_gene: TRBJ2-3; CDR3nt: TGTGCCAGCAGCCCCGAATCGGGAGGTAGCGGCACAGATACGCAGTATTTT; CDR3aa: CASSPESGGSGTDTQYF
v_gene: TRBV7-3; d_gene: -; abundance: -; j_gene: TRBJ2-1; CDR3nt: TGTGCCAGCAGCTTAAAGGGTAGCTCCTACAATGAGCAGTTCTTC; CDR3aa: CASSLKGSSYNEQFF
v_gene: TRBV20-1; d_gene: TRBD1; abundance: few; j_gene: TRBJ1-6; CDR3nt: TGCAGTGCTGGGGGGACAGGGATATCACCCCTCCACTTT; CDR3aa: CSAGGTGISPLHF
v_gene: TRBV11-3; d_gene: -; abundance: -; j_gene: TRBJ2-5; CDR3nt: TGTGCCAGCAGCTTCTCGGGGCCGGGGGAGACCCAGTACTTC; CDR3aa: CASSFSGPGETQYF
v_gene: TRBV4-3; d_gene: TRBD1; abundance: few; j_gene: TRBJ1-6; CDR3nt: TGCGCCAGCAGCCAAGATGGGACAGGGGGAACCAATTCACCCCTCCACTTT; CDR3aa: CASSQDGTGGTNSPLHF
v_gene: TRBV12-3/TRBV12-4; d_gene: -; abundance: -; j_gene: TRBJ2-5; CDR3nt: TGTGCCAGCAGTTTAGGGGGGGCAGAGACCCAGTACTTC; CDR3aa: CASSLGGAETQYF
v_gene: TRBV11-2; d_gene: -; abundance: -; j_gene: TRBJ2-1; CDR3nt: TGTGCCAGCAGCTTAGTAAACTCCGAGCAGTTCTTC; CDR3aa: CASSLVNSEQFF
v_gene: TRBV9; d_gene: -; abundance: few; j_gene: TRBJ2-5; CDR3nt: TGTGCCAGCAGCGCGGATTTAGGGGCGCAAGAGACCCAGTACTTC; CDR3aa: CASSADLGAQETQYF
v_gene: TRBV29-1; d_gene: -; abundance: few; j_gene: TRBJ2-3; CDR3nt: TGCAGCGGGGGGAACACAGATACGCAGTATTTT; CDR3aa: CSGGNTDTQYF
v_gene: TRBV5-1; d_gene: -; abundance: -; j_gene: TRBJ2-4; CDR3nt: TGCGCCAGCAGCTTGGTAGGGGAACAGAAGGCTCTAGCCAAAAACATTCAGTACTTC; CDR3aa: CASSLVGEQKALAKNIQYF
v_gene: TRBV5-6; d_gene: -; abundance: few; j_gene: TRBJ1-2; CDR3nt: TGTGCCAGCAGCTTGGCCGACAGTGGCTACACCTTC; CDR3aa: CASSLADSGYTF
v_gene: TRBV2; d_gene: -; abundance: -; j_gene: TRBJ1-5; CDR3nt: TGTGCCAGTAAGGGCGGGTATCTCCGGCATTTT; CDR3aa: CASKGGYLRHF